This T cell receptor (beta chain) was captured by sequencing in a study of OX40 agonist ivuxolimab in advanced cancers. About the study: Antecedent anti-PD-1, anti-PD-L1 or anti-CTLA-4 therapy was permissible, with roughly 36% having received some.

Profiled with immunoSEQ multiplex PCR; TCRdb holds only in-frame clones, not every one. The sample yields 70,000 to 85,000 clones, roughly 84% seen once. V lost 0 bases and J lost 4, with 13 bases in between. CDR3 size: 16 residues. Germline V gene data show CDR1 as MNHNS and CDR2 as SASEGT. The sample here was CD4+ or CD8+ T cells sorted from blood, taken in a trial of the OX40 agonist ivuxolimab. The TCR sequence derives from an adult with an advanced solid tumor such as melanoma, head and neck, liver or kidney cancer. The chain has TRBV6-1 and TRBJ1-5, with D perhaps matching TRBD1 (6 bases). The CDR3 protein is CASSEALGGGNQPQHF. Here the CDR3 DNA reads TGTGCCAGCAGTGAAGCGCTGGGGGGCGGTAATCAGCCCCAGCATTTT.